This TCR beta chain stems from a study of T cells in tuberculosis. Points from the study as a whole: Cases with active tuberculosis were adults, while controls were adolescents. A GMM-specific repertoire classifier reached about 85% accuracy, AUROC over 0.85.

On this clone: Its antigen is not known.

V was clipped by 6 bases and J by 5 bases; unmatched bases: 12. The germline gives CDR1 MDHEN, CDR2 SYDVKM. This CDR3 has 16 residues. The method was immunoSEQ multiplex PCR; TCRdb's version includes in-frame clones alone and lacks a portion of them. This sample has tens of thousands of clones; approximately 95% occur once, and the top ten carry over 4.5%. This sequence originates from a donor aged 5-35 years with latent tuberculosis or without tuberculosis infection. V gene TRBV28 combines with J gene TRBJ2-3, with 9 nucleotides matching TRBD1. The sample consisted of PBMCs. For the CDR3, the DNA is TGTGCCAGCAGCCTTGGGGGGACAGGGAGAGGAGATACGCAGTATTTT. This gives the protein CASSLGGTGRGDTQYF.